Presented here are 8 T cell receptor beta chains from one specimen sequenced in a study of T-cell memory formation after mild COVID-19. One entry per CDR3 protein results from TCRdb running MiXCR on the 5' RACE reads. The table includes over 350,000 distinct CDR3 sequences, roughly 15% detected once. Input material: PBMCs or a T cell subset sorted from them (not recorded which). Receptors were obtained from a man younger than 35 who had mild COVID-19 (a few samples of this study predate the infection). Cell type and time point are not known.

CDR3 DNA sequence: TGTGCCAGCAGGGGGCGGAGCGGGGCCAATTACGAGCAGTACGTC. Translated, it gives CASRGRSGANYEQYV. V usage is TRBV5-6 and J usage is TRBJ2-7; TRBD2 aligns across 7 bases. This CDR3 comprises 15 residues. Germline V gene data show CDR1 as SGHDT and CDR2 as YYEEEE. With 5 bases clipped from V and 4 bases from J, the junction kept 12 bases outside the gene matches.

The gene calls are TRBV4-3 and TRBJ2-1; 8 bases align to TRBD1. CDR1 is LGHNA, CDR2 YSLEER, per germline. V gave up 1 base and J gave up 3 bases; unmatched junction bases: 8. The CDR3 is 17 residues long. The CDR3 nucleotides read TGCGCCAGCAGCCAAGGTCCCCCAGGACAGGGCTACAATGAGCAGTTCTTC. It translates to CASSQGPPGQGYNEQFF.

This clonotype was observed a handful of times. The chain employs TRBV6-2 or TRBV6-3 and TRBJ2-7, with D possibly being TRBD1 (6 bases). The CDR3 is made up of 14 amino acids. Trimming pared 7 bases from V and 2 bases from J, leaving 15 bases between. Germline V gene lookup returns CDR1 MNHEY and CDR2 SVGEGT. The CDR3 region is CASTTRGWTYEQYF. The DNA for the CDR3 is TGTGCCAGCACCACGAGGGGGTGGACCTACGAGCAGTACTTC.

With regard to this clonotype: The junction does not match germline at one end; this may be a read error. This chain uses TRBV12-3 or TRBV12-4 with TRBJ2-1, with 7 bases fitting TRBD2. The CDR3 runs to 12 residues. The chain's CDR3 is CASSTDDGEGNF. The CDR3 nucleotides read TGTGCCAGCAGCACGGACGACGGGGAGGGGAACTTC.

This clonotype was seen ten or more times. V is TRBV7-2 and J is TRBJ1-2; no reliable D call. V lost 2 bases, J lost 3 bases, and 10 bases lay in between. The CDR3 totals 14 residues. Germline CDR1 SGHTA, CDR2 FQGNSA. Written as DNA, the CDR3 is TGTGCCAGCAGCTTATTCGGGCTCCACTATGGCTACACCTTC. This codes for CASSLFGLHYGYTF.

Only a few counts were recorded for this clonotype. CDR3 residues: CASRFWGRGTDTQYF. DNA for the CDR3: TGTGCCAGCAGGTTTTGGGGAAGGGGCACAGATACGCAGTATTTT. This chain uses TRBV11-2 with TRBJ2-3, with D hard to call. Trimming removed 6 bases at V and 1 base at J, with 14 bases between. There are 15 residues in the CDR3. Looked up from germline, CDR1 is SGHAT and CDR2 is FQNNGV.

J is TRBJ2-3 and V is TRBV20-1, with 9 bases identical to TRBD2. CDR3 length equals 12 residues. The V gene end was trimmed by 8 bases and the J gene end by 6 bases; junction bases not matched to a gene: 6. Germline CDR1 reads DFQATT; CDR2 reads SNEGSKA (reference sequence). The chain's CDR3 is CSLGLASDTQYF. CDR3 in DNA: TGCAGTCTCGGACTAGCGTCGGATACGCAGTATTTT.

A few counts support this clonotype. CDR3: CASSLLGLPFDEQFF. The DNA for the CDR3 is TGTGCCAGCAGCTTACTCGGACTCCCCTTCGATGAGCAGTTCTTC. The V call is TRBV7-2, the J call TRBJ2-1; perhaps TRBD2 as D (5 bases). V lost 2 bases, J lost 8 bases, and 16 bases lay in between. Per germline, CDR1 SGHTA and CDR2 FQGNSA. There are 15 residues in the CDR3.